The 32 T cell receptor beta chains given below trace back to one sample, sequenced in a study of blood T cell repertoires in COVID-19. This table comes from immunoSEQ multiplex PCR, and its TCRdb copy is limited to in-frame clones, with some not included. The sample consists of approximately 69,000 clones, 75% to 90% of them appearing once. The sequenced material came from peripheral blood. These receptor sequences come from a human donor in a cohort sampled during active COVID-19.

The chain employs TRBV7-3 and TRBJ1-2; D is perhaps TRBD1 (6 bases). Germline V lookup: CDR1 SGHTA, CDR2 FQGTGA. The V end was cut by 5 bases, the J end by 3 bases, with 16 bases between. The CDR3 runs to 15 residues. The CDR3 coding sequence is TGTGCCAGCAGCCCCCAAGGGGGGGCAGACTATGGCTACACCTTC. Translation gives CASSPQGGADYGYTF.

The rearrangement uses TRBV4-1 and TRBJ1-4, with 8 bases fitting TRBD1. Trimming at V came to 2 bases and at J to 8 bases, leaving 7 bases not matched to a gene. CDR3 length equals 15 residues. Germline CDR1 reads MGHRA; CDR2 reads YSYEKL. CDR3 region: CASSQSWTGREKLFF. DNA for the CDR3: TGCGCCAGCAGCCAAAGTTGGACAGGGCGGGAAAAACTGTTTTTT.

This chain connects TRBV7-9 to TRBJ2-4; possible D gene TRBD1, 5 bases. V shed 5 bases and J shed 6 bases, with 20 bases lying between them. The CDR3 contains 16 residues. Germline CDR1 and CDR2: SEHNR and FQNEAQ (reference sequence). CDR3 sequence reads: CASSPIDRAGRNIQYF. CDR3 in DNA: TGTGCCAGCAGCCCGATCGACAGAGCTGGCCGAAACATTCAGTACTTC.

The table lists this clone with a count of one. The same CDR3 can be traced to other DNA sequences in this sample. This chain uses TRBV2 with TRBJ1-4; TRBD1 aligns across 10 bases. The length of the CDR3 is 15 residues. Trimming cost V 5 bases and J 5 bases; bases outside gene matches: 5. CDR1 and CDR2 (germline): SNHLY, FYNNEI. The CDR3, as DNA: TGTGCCAGCAGTAGGACAGGGGGTACAAATGAAAAACTGTTTTTT. It specifies CASSRTGGTNEKLFF.

V gene TRBV5-1 combines with J gene TRBJ1-3; D remains ambiguous. Trimming pared 2 bases from V and 0 bases from J, leaving 12 bases between. CDR3 length equals 16 residues. Germline CDR1 reads SGHRS; CDR2 reads YFSETQ. CDR3 nucleotides: TGCGCCAGCAGCTTTTCTACCGCGAGCTCTGGAAACACCATATATTTT. Its translation is CASSFSTASSGNTIYF.

This clone was detected only a few times. The J gene is TRBJ1-3, the V gene TRBV6-5; 7 bases align to TRBD1. V trimming: 7 bases; J trimming: 0 bases; junction bases outside the gene matches: 6. CDR1 MNHEY and CDR2 SVGAGI come from the germline V gene. This CDR3 region has 15 residues. CDR3 in DNA: TGTGCCAGCAAAGACAGGGTTAACTCTGGAAACACCATATATTTT. This gives the protein CASKDRVNSGNTIYF.

V gene TRBV6-5 combines with J gene TRBJ2-5, with 12 bases fitting TRBD2. CDR1 is MNHEY, CDR2 SVGAGI, per germline. J was trimmed by 5 bases and V by 4 bases; bases with no gene match: 5. The CDR3 loop spans 15 amino acids. The CDR3 sequence is CASSSLAGGEETQYF. The CDR3 nucleotides are TGTGCCAGCAGTTCCCTAGCGGGGGGGGAGGAGACCCAGTACTTC.

This chain connects TRBV18 to TRBJ1-1; 8 bases line up with TRBD1. CDR3 size: 15 residues. The V segment lost 2 bases and the J segment 1 base; nucleotides outside the gene matches: 3. The germline V gene encodes CDR1 KGHSH and CDR2 LQKENI. CDR3: CASSPGTGKNTEAFF. CDR3 nucleotides: TGTGCCAGCTCACCAGGGACAGGCAAGAACACTGAAGCTTTCTTT. Drawing the rest from reference TRBV18 and TRBJ1-1, the complete variable domain is NAGVMQNPRHLVRRRGQEARLRCSPMKGHSHVYWYRQLPEEGLKFMVYLQKENIIDESGMPKERFSAEFPKEGPSILRIQQVVRGDSAAYFCASSPGTGKNTEAFFGQGTRLTVV.

V usage is TRBV5-5 and J usage is TRBJ2-5, with D maybe TRBD2 (5 bases). Trimming removed 7 bases from V and 1 base from J, with 20 bases in between. The CDR3 length is 16 residues. The germline V gene has CDR1 SGHKS and CDR2 YYEKEE (reference sequence). The CDR3 sequence: CASHRRAGGPQETQYF. In DNA form, the CDR3 reads TGTGCCAGCCACCGTAGGGCTGGCGGGCCCCAAGAGACCCAGTACTTC.

This sequence joins TRBV29-1 and TRBJ2-7; TRBD2 matches at 7 bases. CDR3 length: 11 amino acids. V shed 4 bases and J 6 bases; nucleotides not matched to a gene: 3. Germline V CDR1 and CDR2: SQVTM, ANQGSEA. The CDR3: CSVAERGEQYF. CDR3 nucleotide sequence: TGCAGCGTTGCGGAGCGGGGCGAGCAGTACTTC.

The chain carries TRBV2 and TRBJ1-5; the match to TRBD1 covers 7 bases. The CDR3 is 13 residues long. V dropped 7 bases and J dropped 4; count of bases not matched to a gene: 4. Germline V CDR1 and CDR2: SNHLY, FYNNEI. This chain's CDR3 is CASTRDSNQPQHF. The CDR3 DNA sequence: TGTGCCAGCACTAGGGACAGTAATCAGCCCCAGCATTTT.

This chain uses TRBV5-1 with TRBJ2-7; 7 bases map to TRBD1. Germline V gives CDR1 SGHRS, CDR2 YFSETQ. V gave up 5 bases and J gave up 3 bases; unmatched junction bases: 11. This CDR3 contains 15 residues. CDR3 sequence reads: CASRPTGSPYYEQYF. CDR3 sequence (DNA): TGCGCCAGCAGGCCGACAGGGAGCCCTTACTACGAGCAGTACTTC.

The chain is built from TRBV6-2 or TRBV6-3 and TRBJ2-3; 8 bases fit TRBD2. The CDR3 sequence is 15 residues long. The V gene end was trimmed by 2 bases and the J gene end by 6 bases; junction bases not matched to a gene: 7. Germline CDR1 reads MNHEY; CDR2 reads SVGEGT. As DNA, the CDR3 is TGTGCCAGCAGTTACCGTCGGGGGGGCTCGGATACGCAGTATTTT. Translation gives CASSYRRGGSDTQYF.

This clone was seen a single time. The chain joins TRBV6-2 or TRBV6-3 to TRBJ2-4, with 9 bases identical to TRBD1. V lost 8 bases to trimming and J lost 0 bases; unmatched junction nucleotides: 8. The CDR3 covers 16 residues. Germline loops: CDR1 MNHEY, CDR2 SVGEGT. CDR3 protein: CASGHRGRLAKNIQYF. CDR3 coding DNA: TGTGCCAGCGGCCACAGGGGGCGTTTAGCCAAAAACATTCAGTACTTC.

For this clone: A junction boundary mismatches the germline segment, possibly from a read error. At the DNA level, this CDR3 is encoded by other sequences in the same sample as well. The chain employs TRBV11-1 and TRBJ2-7; 8 positions agree with TRBD2. This CDR3 is built from 15 residues. CDR1 is SGHAT, CDR2 FQDESV, per germline (reference sequence). CDR3 residues: CASSLREGGSYEQYF. The CDR3 DNA sequence: TGTGCCAGCAGCTTACGGGAGGGAGGCTCCTACGAGCAGTACTTT.

The V call is TRBV5-4, the J call TRBJ1-2; 12 bases agree with TRBD1. This CDR3 region has 14 residues. Per the germline V gene, CDR1 is SGHNT and CDR2 is YYREEE (reference sequence). V lost 3 bases and J lost 7; bases outside the gene matches: 4. CDR3 nucleotide sequence: TGTGCCAGCAGCTGGGACAGGGGGCAAAGTGGCTACACCTTC. Protein: CASSWDRGQSGYTF.

The gene calls are TRBV7-6 and TRBJ1-3; D remains unclear. The CDR3 covers 13 residues. Trimming cost V 3 bases and J 0 bases, with 3 bases left between them. CDR1 and CDR2 from the germline V gene are SGHVS and FNYEAQ. This CDR3 is CASSFGSGNTIYF. DNA of the CDR3: TGTGCCAGCAGCTTCGGCTCTGGAAACACCATATATTTT.

The gene calls are TRBV5-5 and TRBJ2-2; D ambiguous. CDR1 and CDR2 (germline): SGHKS, YYEKEE (reference sequence). Between the trimmed V and J ends, which lost 3 bases and 7 bases, there was a span of 4 bases. The CDR3 sequence is 11 residues long. The CDR3 region is CASSSIGELFF. Written as DNA, the CDR3 is TGTGCCAGCAGCTCCATCGGGGAGCTGTTTTTT.

The chain recombines TRBV24-1 with TRBJ2-1; weak D call: TRBD2 (5 bases). The CDR3 extends over 16 amino acids. CDR1 is KGHDR and CDR2 is SFDVKD in the germline V gene. V dropped 8 bases and J dropped 7 bases, with 23 bases sitting between them. The CDR3 here is CATNINRHRRGNEQFF. CDR3 coding DNA: TGTGCCACCAACATAAACCGACACCGCCGGGGAAATGAGCAGTTCTTC.

The chain couples TRBV29-1 to TRBJ1-5, with D perhaps matching TRBD1 (6 bases). Trimming removed 2 bases from V and 9 bases from J, with 14 bases in between. Germline-derived CDR1 and CDR2 are SQVTM and ANQGSEA. CDR3 length: 13 residues. CDR3 sequence reads: CSVELQGKGPQHF. The CDR3 DNA sequence: TGCAGCGTTGAACTTCAGGGGAAAGGGCCCCAGCATTTT.

This clone was seen just once. The V gene is TRBV6-5, the J gene TRBJ2-5, with TRBD1 matching over 7 bases. V gave up 10 bases and J gave up 2 bases; unmatched junction bases: 10. CDR1 MNHEY and CDR2 SVGAGI come from the germline V gene. This CDR3 contains 14 residues. CDR3 nucleotide sequence: TGTGCCACCCTTCCGGGACAGCCACAAGAGACCCAGTACTTC. Translated, it gives CATLPGQPQETQYF.

This clone was counted between two and nine times. The V call is TRBV7-2, the J call TRBJ2-1; a possible D gene is TRBD2 (5 bases). Germline V CDR1 and CDR2: SGHTA, FQGNSA. Trimming left V 8 bases short and J 9 bases short, with 17 bases between. The length of the CDR3 is 13 residues. The CDR3: CASRDGPSGEQFF. The CDR3 region has the DNA TGTGCCAGCCGTGACGGACCCAGCGGTGAGCAGTTCTTC.

The V gene is TRBV9, the J gene TRBJ2-3; possible D gene TRBD1, 6 bases. This CDR3 is built from 14 residues. Per the germline V gene, CDR1 is SGDLS and CDR2 is YYNGEE. V lost 0 bases to trimming and J lost 5 bases, with 10 bases between them. This CDR3 is CASSVETGRDTQYF. CDR3 bases: TGTGCCAGCAGCGTAGAAACAGGGAGAGATACGCAGTATTTT.

The chain recombines TRBV7-9 with TRBJ2-3, with no clear D. This CDR3 is 13 amino acids long. Trimming took off 5 bases at V and 2 bases at J, with 8 bases between the two ends. Germline V lookup: CDR1 SEHNR, CDR2 FQNEAQ (reference sequence). This chain's CDR3 is CASSQDNTDTQYF. The CDR3 coding sequence is TGTGCCAGCAGCCAGGATAACACAGATACGCAGTATTTT.

The CDR3 DNA reads as TGTGCCAGCAGCCCACTAGACAGGGTAACTGAAGCTTTCTTT. This sequence encodes CASSPLDRVTEAFF. The chain joins TRBV3-1 (or the pseudogene TRBV3-2) to TRBJ1-1; TRBD1 aligns across 7 bases. J was trimmed by 5 bases and V by 4 bases; bases with no gene match: 7. The CDR3 consists of 14 residues. The V gene's germline CDR1 is LGHDT and CDR2 YNNKEL (reference sequence).

V and J are TRBV19 and TRBJ2-5, with a tentative D call TRBD1 (5 bases). The germline gives CDR1 LNHDA, CDR2 SQIVND (reference sequence). CDR3 length equals 13 residues. Trimming stripped 7 bases from V and 2 bases from J, with 11 bases between. CDR3 in DNA: TGTGCCAGTAATAGACAGCTACAAGAGACCCAGTACTTC. Its translation is CASNRQLQETQYF.

The gene calls are TRBV4-1 and TRBJ2-2; TRBD2 might be the D (6 bases). CDR1 and CDR2 (germline): MGHRA, YSYEKL. The CDR3 consists of 15 residues. V was trimmed by 3 bases and J by 7 bases, leaving 15 bases between them. The CDR3 bases are TGCGCCAGCAGCCACCCTACGGGGGTGGGCGGGGAGCTGTTTTTT. Translation: CASSHPTGVGGELFF.

As for this clone: The same CDR3 can be traced to other DNA sequences in this sample. The rearrangement links TRBV3-1 (or the pseudogene TRBV3-2) to TRBJ1-5, with no clear D. The germline gives CDR1 LGHDT, CDR2 YNNKEL (reference sequence). The CDR3 consists of 13 residues. Trimming cost V 0 bases and J 6 bases, with 6 bases left between them. As DNA, the CDR3 is TGTGCCAGCAGCCAAGACAGGCGTCAGCCCCAGCATTTT. Its protein product is CASSQDRRQPQHF.

By frequency in the sample, this clone is medium-sized. The chain combines TRBV3-1 (or the pseudogene TRBV3-2) with TRBJ1-6; no firm D call. Trimming took off 1 base at V and 9 bases at J, with 16 bases between the two ends. The CDR3 sequence is 16 residues long. CDR1 and CDR2 (germline): LGHDT, YNNKEL (reference sequence). The CDR3 nucleotides read TGTGCCAGCAGCCAAGTTGCGGCTATACGAGGTTCACCCCTCCACTTT. Residues: CASSQVAAIRGSPLHF.

V and J are TRBV6-5 and TRBJ2-1, with a tentative D call TRBD1 (6 bases). The CDR3 has 15 residues. The V end lost 8 bases, the J end lost 2 bases, and 16 bases lay between the germline ends. CDR1 is MNHEY, CDR2 SVGAGI, per germline. DNA for the CDR3: TGTGCCAGCGGTTCCATACAGGGCCCCTACAATGAGCAGTTCTTC. Its protein is CASGSIQGPYNEQFF.

The V and J genes are TRBV18 and TRBJ2-7; D is ambiguous. The CDR3 consists of 13 residues. Deletions cut 4 bases from V and 3 bases from J, with 10 bases between. CDR1 KGHSH and CDR2 LQKENI come from the germline V gene. The CDR3 loop is CASSLNSHYEQYF. The CDR3, as DNA: TGTGCCAGCTCACTTAACTCCCACTACGAGCAGTACTTC.

This chain connects TRBV19 to TRBJ1-6; 8 nucleotides align to TRBD1. The CDR3 runs 16 residues. CDR1 and CDR2 from the germline V gene are LNHDA and SQIVND (reference sequence). Trimming removed 3 bases from V and 10 bases from J; junction bases left unmatched: 11. Here the CDR3 DNA reads TGTGCCAGTAGTATTTCCCTGGACAGGGTCGGATCACCCCTCCACTTT. This gives the protein CASSISLDRVGSPLHF.